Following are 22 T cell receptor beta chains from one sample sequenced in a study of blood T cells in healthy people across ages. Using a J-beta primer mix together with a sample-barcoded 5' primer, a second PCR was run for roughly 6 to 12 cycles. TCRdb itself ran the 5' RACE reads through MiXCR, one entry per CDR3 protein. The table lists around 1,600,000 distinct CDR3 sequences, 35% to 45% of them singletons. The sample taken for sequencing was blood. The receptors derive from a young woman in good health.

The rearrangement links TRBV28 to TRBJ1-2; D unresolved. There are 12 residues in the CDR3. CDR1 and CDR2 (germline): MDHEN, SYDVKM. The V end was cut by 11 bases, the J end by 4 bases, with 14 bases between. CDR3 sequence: CASLEGSYGYTF. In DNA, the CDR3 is TGTGCCTCTCTCGAGGGTTCCTATGGCTACACCTTC.

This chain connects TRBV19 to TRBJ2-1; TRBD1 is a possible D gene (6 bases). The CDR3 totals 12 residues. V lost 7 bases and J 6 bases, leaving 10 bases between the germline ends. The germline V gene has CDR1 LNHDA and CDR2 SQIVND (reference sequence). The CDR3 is CASTSGVNEQFF. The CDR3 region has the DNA TGTGCCAGTACCTCAGGGGTCAATGAGCAGTTCTTC.

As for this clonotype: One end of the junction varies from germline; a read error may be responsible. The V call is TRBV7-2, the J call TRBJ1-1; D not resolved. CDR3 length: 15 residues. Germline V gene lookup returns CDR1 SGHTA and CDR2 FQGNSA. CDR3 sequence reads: CAGSLAFGTNTEAFF. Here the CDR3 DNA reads TGTGCCGGCAGCTTAGCTTTTGGAACGAACACTGAAGCTTTCTTT.

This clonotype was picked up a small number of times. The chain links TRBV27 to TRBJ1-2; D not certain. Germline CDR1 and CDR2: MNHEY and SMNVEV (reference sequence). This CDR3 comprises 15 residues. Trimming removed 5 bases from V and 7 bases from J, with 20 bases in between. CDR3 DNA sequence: TGTGCCAGCAGTCCAAGGACCCTATCCCTCGGTGGCTACACCTTC. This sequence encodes CASSPRTLSLGGYTF.

The CDR3 reads CSAPAPNTGELFF. For the CDR3, the DNA is TGCAGCGCTCCGGCCCCGAACACCGGGGAGCTGTTTTTT. The V and J genes are TRBV29-1 and TRBJ2-2; no firm D call. The V end was cut by 7 bases, the J end by 0 bases, with 9 bases between. The germline gives CDR1 SQVTM, CDR2 ANQGSEA. The CDR3 covers 13 residues.

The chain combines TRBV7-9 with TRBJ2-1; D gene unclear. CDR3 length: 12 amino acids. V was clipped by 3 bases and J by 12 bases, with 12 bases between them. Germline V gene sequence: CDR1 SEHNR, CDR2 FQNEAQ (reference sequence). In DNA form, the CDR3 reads TGTGCCAGCAGCTTTCTGGTGGTTGGGCAGTTCTTC. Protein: CASSFLVVGQFF.

The CDR3 loop is CASSQTETKQLFF. The CDR3 DNA is TGTGCCAGCAGCCAAACCGAGACCAAACAACTGTTTTTT. V is TRBV7-2 and J is TRBJ1-4; unclear D gene. V lost 5 bases and J 12 bases, leaving 16 bases between the germline ends. There are 13 residues in the CDR3. The germline gives CDR1 SGHTA, CDR2 FQGNSA.

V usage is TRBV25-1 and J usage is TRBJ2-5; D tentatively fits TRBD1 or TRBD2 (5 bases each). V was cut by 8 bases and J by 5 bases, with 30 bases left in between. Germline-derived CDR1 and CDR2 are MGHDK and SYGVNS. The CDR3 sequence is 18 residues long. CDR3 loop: CASQPVEGPYFPLETQYF. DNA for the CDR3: TGTGCCAGCCAGCCCGTAGAGGGGCCCTACTTTCCACTGGAGACCCAGTACTTC.

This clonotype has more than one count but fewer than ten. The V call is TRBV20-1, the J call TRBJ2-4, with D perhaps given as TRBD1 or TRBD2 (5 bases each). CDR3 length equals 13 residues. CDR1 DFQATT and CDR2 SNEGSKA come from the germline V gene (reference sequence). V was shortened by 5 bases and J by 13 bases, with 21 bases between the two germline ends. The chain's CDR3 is CSALQVQGAQQYF. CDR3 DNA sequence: TGCAGTGCTCTTCAGGTGCAGGGAGCGCAGCAGTACTTC.

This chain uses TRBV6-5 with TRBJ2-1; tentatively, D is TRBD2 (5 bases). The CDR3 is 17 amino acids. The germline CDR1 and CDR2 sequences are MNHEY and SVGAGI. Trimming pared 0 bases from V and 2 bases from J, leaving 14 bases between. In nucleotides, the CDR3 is TGTGCCAGCAGTTACTCGAGGCGGGCTTGGACCTACAATGAGCAGTTCTTC. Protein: CASSYSRRAWTYNEQFF.

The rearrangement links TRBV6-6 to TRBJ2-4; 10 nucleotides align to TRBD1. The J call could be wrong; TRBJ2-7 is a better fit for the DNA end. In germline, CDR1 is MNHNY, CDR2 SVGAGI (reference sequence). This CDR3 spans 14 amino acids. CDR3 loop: CASTLTGGRYEQYF. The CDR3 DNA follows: TGTGCCAGCACTTTGACAGGGGGCCGATACGAGCAGTACTTC.

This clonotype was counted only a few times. CDR3 protein: CASSLAAGLVNEQFF. Written as DNA, the CDR3 is TGTGCCAGCAGCTTAGCGGCAGGGCTGGTAAATGAGCAGTTCTTC. The chain joins TRBV11-3 to TRBJ2-1; D is perhaps TRBD1 (5 bases). Per germline, CDR1 SGHNT and CDR2 YENEEA. The CDR3 is made up of 15 amino acids. Trimming took 1 base from V and 7 from J, leaving 14 bases between them.

CDR3 DNA sequence: TGTGCCAGCAGTTACTCTGGGGCTGGGCTTCTAGATGGCTACACCTTC. Amino acids: CASSYSGAGLLDGYTF. The chain joins TRBV6-5 to TRBJ1-2, with D possibly TRBD1 on 5 matching bases. The V and J ends lost 0 bases and 6 bases respectively, with 17 bases between them. CDR1 is MNHEY, CDR2 SVGAGI, per germline. The CDR3 has 16 residues.

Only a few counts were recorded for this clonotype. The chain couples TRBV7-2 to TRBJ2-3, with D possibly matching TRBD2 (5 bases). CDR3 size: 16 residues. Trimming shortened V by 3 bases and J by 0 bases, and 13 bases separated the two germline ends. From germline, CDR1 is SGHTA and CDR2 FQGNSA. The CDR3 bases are TGTGCCAGCAGCTTTCGAGGGAGAGCTAGCACAGATACGCAGTATTTT. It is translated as CASSFRGRASTDTQYF. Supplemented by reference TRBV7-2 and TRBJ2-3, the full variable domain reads GAGVSQSPSNKVTEKGKDVELRCDPISGHTALYWYRQSLGQGLEFLIYFQGNSAPDKSGLPSDRFSAERTGGSVSTLTIQRTQQEDSAVYLCASSFRGRASTDTQYFGPGTRLTVL.

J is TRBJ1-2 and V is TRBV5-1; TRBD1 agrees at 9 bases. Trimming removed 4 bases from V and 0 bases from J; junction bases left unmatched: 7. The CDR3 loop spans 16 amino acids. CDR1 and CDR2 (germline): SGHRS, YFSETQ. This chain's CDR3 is CASSRGQGLSNYGYTF. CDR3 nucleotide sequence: TGCGCCAGCAGCCGGGGACAGGGACTCTCTAACTATGGCTACACCTTC.

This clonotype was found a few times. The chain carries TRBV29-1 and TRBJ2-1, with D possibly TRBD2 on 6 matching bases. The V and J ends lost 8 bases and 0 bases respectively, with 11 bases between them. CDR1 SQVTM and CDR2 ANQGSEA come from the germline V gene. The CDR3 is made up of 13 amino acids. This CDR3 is CSLRGSSYNEQFF. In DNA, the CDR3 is TGCAGCCTCCGGGGGAGCTCCTACAATGAGCAGTTCTTC.

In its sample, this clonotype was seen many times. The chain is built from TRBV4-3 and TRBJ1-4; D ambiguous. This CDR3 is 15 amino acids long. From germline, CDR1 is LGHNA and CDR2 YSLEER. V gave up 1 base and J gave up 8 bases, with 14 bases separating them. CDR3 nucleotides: TGCGCCAGCAGCCAAGGGACCTTCGCGGGGGAAAAACTGTTTTTT. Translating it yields CASSQGTFAGEKLFF.

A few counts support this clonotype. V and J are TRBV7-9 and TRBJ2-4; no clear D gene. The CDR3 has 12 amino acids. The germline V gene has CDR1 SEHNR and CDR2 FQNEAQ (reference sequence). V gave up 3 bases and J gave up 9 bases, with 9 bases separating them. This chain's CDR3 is CASSFASGIQYF. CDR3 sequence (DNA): TGTGCCAGCAGCTTCGCTTCAGGCATTCAGTACTTC.

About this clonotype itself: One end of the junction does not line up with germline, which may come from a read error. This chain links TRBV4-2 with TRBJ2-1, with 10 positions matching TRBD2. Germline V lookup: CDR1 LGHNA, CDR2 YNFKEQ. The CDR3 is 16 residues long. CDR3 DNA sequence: TGTGCCAGCAGCCAAGGGGTAGCGGGGGGTTACAAGGAGCAGTTCTTC. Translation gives CASSQGVAGGYKEQFF.

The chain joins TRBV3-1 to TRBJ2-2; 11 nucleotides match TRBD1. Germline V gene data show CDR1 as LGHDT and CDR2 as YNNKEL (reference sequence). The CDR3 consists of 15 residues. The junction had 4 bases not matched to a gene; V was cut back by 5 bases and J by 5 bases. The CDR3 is CASSVDRGRTGELFF. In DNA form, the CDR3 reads TGTGCCAGCAGCGTGGACAGGGGGCGTACCGGGGAGCTGTTTTTT. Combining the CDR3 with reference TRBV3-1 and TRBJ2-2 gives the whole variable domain DTAVSQTPKYLVTQMGNDKSIKCEQNLGHDTMYWYKQDSKKFLKIMFSYNNKELIINETVPNRFSPKSPDKAHLNLHINSLELGDSAVYFCASSVDRGRTGELFFGEGSRLTVL.

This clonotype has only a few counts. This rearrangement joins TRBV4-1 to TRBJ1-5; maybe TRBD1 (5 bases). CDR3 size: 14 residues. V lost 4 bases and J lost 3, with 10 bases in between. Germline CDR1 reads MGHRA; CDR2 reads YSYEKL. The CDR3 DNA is TGCGCCAGCAGCCCGGGACGGAACAATCAGCCCCAGCATTTT. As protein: CASSPGRNNQPQHF.

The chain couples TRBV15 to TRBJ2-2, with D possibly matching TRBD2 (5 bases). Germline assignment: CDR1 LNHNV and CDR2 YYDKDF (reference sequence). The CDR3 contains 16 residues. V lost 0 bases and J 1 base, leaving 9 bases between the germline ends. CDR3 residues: CATSRDRTLNTGELFF. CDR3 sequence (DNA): TGTGCCACCAGCAGAGATAGGACTTTGAACACCGGGGAGCTGTTTTTT. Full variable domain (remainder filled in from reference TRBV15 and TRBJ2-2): DAMVIQNPRYQVTQFGKPVTLSCSQTLNHNVMYWYQQKSSQAPKLLFHYYDKDFNNEADTPDNFQSRRPNTSFCFLDIRSPGLGDTAMYLCATSRDRTLNTGELFFGEGSRLTVL.